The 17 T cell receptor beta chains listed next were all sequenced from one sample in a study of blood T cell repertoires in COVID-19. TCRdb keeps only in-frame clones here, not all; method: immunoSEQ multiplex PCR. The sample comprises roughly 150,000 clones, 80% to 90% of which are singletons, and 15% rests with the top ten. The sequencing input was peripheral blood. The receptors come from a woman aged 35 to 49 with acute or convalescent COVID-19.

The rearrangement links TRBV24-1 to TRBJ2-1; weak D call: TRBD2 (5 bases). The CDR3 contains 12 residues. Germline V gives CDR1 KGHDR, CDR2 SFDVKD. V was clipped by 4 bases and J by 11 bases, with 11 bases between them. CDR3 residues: CATSDRGSKQFF. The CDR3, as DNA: TGTGCCACCAGTGACCGGGGAAGTAAGCAGTTCTTC.

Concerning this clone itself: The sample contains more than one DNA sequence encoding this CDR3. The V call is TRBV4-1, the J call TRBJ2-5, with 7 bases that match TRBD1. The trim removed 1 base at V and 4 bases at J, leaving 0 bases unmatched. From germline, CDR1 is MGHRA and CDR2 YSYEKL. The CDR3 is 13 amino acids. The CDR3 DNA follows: TGCGCCAGCAGCCAAGCAGGGGGAGAGACCCAGTACTTC. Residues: CASSQAGGETQYF.

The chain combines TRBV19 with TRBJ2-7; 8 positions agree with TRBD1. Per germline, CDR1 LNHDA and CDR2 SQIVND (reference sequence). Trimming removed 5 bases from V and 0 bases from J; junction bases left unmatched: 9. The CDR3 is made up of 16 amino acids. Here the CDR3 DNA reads TGTGCCAGTAGTGGGTGGGGGACAGGAAGCTCCTACGAGCAGTACTTC. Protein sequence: CASSGWGTGSSYEQYF. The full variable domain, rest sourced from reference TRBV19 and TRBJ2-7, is DGGITQSPKYLFRKEGQNVTLSCEQNLNHDAMYWYRQDPGQGLRLIYYSQIVNDFQKGDIAEGYSVSREKKESFPLTVTSAQKNPTAFYLCASSGWGTGSSYEQYFGPGTRLTVT.

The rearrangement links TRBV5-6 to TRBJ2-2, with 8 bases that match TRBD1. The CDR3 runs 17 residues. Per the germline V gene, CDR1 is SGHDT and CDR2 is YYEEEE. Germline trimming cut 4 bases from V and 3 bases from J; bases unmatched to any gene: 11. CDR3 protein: CASSAQPGGGYTGELFF. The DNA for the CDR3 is TGTGCCAGCAGCGCTCAACCAGGGGGCGGTTACACCGGGGAGCTGTTTTTT. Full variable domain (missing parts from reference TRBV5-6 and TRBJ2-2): DAGVTQSPTHLIKTRGQQVTLRCSPKSGHDTVSWYQQALGQGPQFIFQYYEEEERQRGNFPDRFSGHQFPNYSSELNVNALLLGDSALYLCASSAQPGGGYTGELFFGEGSRLTVL.

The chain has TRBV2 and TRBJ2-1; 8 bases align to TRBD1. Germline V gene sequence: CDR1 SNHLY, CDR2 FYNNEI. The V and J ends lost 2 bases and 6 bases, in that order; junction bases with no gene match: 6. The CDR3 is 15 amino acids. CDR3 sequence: CASSEPGQAFNEQFF. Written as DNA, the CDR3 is TGTGCCAGCAGTGAACCGGGACAGGCTTTCAATGAGCAGTTCTTC.

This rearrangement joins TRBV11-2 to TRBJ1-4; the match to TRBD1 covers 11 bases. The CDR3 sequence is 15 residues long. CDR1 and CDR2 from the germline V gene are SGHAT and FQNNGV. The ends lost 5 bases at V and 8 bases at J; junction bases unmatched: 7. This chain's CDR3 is CASSIHGTGGEKLFF. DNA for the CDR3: TGTGCCAGCAGCATCCACGGGACAGGGGGAGAAAAACTGTTTTTT.

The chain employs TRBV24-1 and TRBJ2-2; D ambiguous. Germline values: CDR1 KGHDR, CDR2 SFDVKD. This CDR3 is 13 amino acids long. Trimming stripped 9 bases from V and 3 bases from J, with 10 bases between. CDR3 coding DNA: TGTGCCACCGAGCTCTCCGACACCGGGGAGCTGTTTTTT. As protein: CATELSDTGELFF.

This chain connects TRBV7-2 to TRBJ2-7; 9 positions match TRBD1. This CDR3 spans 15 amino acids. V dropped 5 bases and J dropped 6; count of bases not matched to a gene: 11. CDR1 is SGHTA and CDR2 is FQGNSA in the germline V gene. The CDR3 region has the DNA TGTGCCAGCAGCCAAGGTAGAGGACAGGGGCTCGAGCAGTACTTC. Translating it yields CASSQGRGQGLEQYF.

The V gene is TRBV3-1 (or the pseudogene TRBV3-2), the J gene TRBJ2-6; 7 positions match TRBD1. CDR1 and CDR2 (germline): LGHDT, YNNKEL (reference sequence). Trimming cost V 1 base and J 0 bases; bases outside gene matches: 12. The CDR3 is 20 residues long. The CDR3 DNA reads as TGTGCCAGCAGCCAAGGTCCGGGGACAGTTGGAAGCTCTGGGGCCAACGTCCTGACTTTC. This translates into CASSQGPGTVGSSGANVLTF.

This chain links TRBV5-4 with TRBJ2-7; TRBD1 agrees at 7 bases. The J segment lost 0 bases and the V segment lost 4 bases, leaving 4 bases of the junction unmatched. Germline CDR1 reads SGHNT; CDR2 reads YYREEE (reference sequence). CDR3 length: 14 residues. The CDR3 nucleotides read TGTGCCAGCAGCCCCCGGGACAGCTCCTACGAGCAGTACTTC. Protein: CASSPRDSSYEQYF.

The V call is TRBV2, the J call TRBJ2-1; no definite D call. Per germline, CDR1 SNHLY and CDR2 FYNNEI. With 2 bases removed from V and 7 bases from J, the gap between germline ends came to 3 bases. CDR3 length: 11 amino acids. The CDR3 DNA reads TGTGCCAGCAGTGAACATAATGAGCAGTTCTTC. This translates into CASSEHNEQFF.

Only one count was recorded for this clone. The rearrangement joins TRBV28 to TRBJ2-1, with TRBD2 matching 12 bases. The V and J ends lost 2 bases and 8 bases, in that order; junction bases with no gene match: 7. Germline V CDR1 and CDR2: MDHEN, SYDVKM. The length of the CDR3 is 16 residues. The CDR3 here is CASSLVTSGRIHEQFF. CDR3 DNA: TGTGCCAGCAGTTTAGTAACTAGCGGGAGGATCCATGAGCAGTTCTTC.

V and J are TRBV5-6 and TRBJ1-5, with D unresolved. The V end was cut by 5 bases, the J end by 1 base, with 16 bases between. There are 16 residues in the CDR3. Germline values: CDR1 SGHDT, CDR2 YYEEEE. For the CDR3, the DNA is TGTGCCAGCAGTAACCGGACTGGTATAAGCAATCAGCCCCAGCATTTT. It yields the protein CASSNRTGISNQPQHF.

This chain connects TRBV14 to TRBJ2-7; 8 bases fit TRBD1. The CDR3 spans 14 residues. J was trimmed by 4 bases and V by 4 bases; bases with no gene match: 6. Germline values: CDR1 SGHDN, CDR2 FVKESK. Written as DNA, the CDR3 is TGTGCCAGCAGCCTCCAGGGGGCCGGTTACGAGCAGTACTTC. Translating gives CASSLQGAGYEQYF. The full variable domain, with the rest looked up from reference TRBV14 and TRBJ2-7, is EAGVTQFPSHSVIEKGQTVTLRCDPISGHDNLYWYRRVMGKEIKFLLHFVKESKQDESGMPNNRFLAERTGGTYSTLKVQPAELEDSGVYFCASSLQGAGYEQYFGPGTRLTVT.

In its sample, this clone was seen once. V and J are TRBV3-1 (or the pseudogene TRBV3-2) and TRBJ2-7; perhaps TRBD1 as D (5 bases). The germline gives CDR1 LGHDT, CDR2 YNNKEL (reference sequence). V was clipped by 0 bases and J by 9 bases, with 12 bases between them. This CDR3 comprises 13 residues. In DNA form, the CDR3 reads TGTGCCAGCAGCCAAGACCCCAGGGTTGTGCAGTACTTC. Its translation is CASSQDPRVVQYF.

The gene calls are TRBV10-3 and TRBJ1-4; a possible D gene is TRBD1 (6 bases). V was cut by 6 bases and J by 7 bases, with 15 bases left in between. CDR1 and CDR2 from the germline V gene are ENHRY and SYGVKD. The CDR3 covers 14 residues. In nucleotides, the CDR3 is TGTGCCATCAGAGACCAGGGGTGGGGTGAAAAACTGTTTTTT. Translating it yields CAIRDQGWGEKLFF.

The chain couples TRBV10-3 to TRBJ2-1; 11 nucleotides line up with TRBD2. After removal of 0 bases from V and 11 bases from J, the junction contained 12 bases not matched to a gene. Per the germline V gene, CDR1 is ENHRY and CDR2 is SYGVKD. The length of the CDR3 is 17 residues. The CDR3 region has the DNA TGTGCCATCAGTGAGTCGGCTAGCGGGAGGACTACAATGAAGCAGTTCTTC. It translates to CAISESASGRTTMKQFF.